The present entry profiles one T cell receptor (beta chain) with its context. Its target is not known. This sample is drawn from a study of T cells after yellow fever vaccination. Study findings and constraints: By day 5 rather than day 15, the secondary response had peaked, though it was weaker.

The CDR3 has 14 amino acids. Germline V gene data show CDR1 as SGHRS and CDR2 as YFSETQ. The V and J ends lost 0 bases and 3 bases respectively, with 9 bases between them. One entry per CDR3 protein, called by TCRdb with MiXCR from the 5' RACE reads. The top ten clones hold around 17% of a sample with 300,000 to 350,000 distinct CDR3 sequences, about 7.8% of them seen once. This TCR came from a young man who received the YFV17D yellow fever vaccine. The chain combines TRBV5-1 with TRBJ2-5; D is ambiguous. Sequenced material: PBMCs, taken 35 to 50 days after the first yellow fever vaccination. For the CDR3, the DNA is TGCGCCAGCAGCTTGGCCTTTTCGGAAGAGACCCAGTACTTC. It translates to CASSLAFSEETQYF.